This TCR beta chain stems from a study of technical replicates of blood from a handful of donors. Sequencing was performed with immunoSEQ multiplex PCR; in TCRdb, only in-frame clones are kept and a portion is missing. This table has approximately 82,000 clones, roughly 94% appearing once. The CDR3 has 15 amino acids. Germline CDR1 and CDR2: MDHEN and SYDVKM. Deletions cut 6 bases from V and 8 bases from J, with 19 bases between. This clone was counted only a few times. The clonotype comes from a human donor in good health. Sequenced: T cells isolated from PBMCs. The chain joins TRBV28 to TRBJ1-4; the D is unclear. CDR3 in DNA: TGTGCCAGCAGCTACAAACCGGGAAATGCGGAAAAACTGTTTTTT. It translates to CASSYKPGNAEKLFF.